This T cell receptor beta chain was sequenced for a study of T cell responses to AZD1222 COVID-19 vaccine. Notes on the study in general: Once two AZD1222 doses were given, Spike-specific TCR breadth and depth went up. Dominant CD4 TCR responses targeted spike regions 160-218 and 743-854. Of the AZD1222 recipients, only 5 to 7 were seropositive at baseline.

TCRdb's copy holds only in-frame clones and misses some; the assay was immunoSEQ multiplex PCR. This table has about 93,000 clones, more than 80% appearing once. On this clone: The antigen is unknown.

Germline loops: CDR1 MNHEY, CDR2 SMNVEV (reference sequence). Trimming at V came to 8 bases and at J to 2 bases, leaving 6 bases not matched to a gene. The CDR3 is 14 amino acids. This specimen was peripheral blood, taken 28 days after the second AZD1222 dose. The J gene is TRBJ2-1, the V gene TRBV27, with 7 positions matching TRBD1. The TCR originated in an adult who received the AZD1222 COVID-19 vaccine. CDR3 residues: CASSPGQPYNEQFF. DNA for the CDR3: TGTGCCAGCTCCCCGGGACAGCCCTACAATGAGCAGTTCTTC.